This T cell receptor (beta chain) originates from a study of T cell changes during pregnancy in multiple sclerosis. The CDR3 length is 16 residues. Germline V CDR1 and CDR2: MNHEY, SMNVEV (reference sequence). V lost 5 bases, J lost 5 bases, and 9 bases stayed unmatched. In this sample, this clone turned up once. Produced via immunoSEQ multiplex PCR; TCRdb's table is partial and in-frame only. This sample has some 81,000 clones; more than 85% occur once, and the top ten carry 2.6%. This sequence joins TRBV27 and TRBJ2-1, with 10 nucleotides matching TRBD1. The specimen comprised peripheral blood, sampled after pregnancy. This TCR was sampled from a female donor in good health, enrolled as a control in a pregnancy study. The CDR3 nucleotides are TGTGCCAGCAGTCCTCATTGGACAGGGGGGGACAATGAGCAGTTCTTC. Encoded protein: CASSPHWTGGDNEQFF.